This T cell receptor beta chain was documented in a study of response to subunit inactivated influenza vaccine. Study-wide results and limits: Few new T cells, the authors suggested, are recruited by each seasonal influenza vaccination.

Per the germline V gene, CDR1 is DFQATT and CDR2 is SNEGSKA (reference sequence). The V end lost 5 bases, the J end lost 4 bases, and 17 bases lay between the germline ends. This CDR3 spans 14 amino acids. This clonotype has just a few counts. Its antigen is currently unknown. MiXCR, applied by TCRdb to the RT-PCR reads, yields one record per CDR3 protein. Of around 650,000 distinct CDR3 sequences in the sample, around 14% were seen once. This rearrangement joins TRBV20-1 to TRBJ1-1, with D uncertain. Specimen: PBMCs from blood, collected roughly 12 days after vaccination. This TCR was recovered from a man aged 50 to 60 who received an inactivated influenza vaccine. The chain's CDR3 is CSASNFRLRTEAFF. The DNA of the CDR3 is TGCAGTGCTTCCAATTTTAGGCTGCGCACTGAAGCTTTCTTT.